The entry that follows covers one T cell receptor beta chain sequence. These data come from a study of blood T cell repertoires in COVID-19. In the study overall: PBMCs, B-cell-depleted T cells, or T cells provided the cDNA or gDNA that made up the material.

TCRdb's table, derived via immunoSEQ multiplex PCR, lists solely in-frame clones and lacks some. The sample consists of 280,000 or so clones, around nine tenths of them appearing once. The V gene lost 4 bases and the J gene lost 5 bases, with 20 bases spanning the gap. Germline V CDR1 and CDR2: MDHEN, SYDVKM. CDR3 length: 16 amino acids. The chain recombines TRBV28 with TRBJ2-5; TRBD2 might be the D (6 bases). The sequenced material came from PBMCs or T cells enriched from blood (not recorded which). This receptor was taken from a woman aged 40 to 50 who had recovered from COVID-19. This CDR3 reads CASSSNARSGGETQYF. The CDR3 DNA reads as TGTGCCAGCAGTTCCAATGCCCGATCCGGAGGGGAGACCCAGTACTTC.